This TCR beta chain was recorded in a study of beta chain features in type 1 diabetes. Study-level points and caveats: Sampled from patients, naive, central memory and Treg TCRB repertoires appeared more similar than those sampled from healthy donors.

Regarding this clone: The target antigen is unknown.

Expressed TCRB transcripts were sequenced, since all the RNA that had been isolated was reverse transcribed. TCRdb's table, derived via immunoSEQ multiplex PCR, lists solely in-frame clones and lacks some. This sample has 350,000 or so clones, with around a fifth found just once. V lost 5 bases and J 3 bases, leaving 25 bases between the germline ends. The length of the CDR3 is 18 residues. Germline V gives CDR1 SGHTA, CDR2 FQGNSA. The sequencing input was naive CD4+ T cells from blood. This chain connects TRBV7-2 to TRBJ1-1; possible D gene TRBD1, 5 bases. This TCR came from a woman between 18 and 29 years old in good health. CDR3 sequence (DNA): TGTGCCAGCAGCACTATCCGGGACTTCCTGGGGAGGTACACTGAAGCTTTCTTT. Amino acid sequence: CASSTIRDFLGRYTEAFF.